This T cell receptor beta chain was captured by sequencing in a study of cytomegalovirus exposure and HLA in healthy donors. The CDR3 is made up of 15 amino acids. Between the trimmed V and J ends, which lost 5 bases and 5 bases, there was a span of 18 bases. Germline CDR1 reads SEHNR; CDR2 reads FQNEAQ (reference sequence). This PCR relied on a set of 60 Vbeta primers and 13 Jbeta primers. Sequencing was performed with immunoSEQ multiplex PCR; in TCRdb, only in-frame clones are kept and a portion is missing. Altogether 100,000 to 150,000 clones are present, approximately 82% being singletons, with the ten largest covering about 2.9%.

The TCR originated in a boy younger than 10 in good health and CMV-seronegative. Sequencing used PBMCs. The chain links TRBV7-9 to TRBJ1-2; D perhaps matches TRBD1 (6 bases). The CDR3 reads CASSPGGQREYGYTF. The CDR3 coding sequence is TGTGCCAGCAGCCCGGGGGGGCAAAGGGAATATGGCTACACCTTC.